This T cell receptor (beta chain) is drawn from a study of CD8 T cells in ankylosing spondylitis. V was pared by 1 base and J by 7 bases, with 8 bases between. Germline V CDR1 and CDR2: SGHVS, FNYEAQ. The length of the CDR3 is 13 residues. Library preparation for TCR beta used quantitative 5'-RACE with molecular barcodes. One entry per CDR3 protein, called by TCRdb with MiXCR from the 5' RACE reads. The sample shows roughly 240,000 distinct CDR3 sequences, 7.5% to 9.5% of them seen only once. The clonotype comes from a female donor with ankylosing spondylitis or in good health (not recorded which). The chain joins TRBV7-6 to TRBJ2-1; no clear D gene. Sample: blood, either unsorted or a sorted T cell fraction (not recorded which). The chain's CDR3 is CASSLEPSNEQFF. In DNA form, the CDR3 reads TGTGCCAGCAGCTTAGAACCATCTAATGAGCAGTTCTTC.